These T cell receptor beta chains were read from a single sample in a study of follicular helper T cells after annual influenza vaccination. The protocol was immunoSEQ multiplex PCR, while the TCRdb copy is restricted to in-frame clones and leaves out a portion. In the table there are some 6,900 clones, 84% of which are singletons. The source was CXCR5- memory CD4+ T cells sorted from blood, collected 7 days after influenza vaccination. The source is an adult who received the influenza vaccine. CDR3s include the opening cysteine and the closing phenylalanine or tryptophan. The D gene is left open where the match is weak. A row's size may be missing; if present it is once, few, many or a size class.

j_gene	v_gene	d_gene	abundance	CDR3aa	CDR3nt
TRBJ1-1	TRBV27	-	-	CASGLGKAFF	TGTGCCTCAGGCCTCGGGAAAGCTTTCTTT
TRBJ2-1	TRBV7-9	-	-	CASSQLLRLYQWNEQFF	TGTGCCAGCAGCCAACTACTGCGTCTTTACCAATGGAATGAGCAGTTCTTC
TRBJ2-1	TRBV29-1	-	-	CSVRRRESNNEQFF	TGCAGCGTTCGCCGGAGGGAGTCTAACAATGAGCAGTTCTTC
TRBJ1-1	TRBV5-1	-	once	CASSSGQPNTEAFF	TGCGCCAGCAGCTCCGGACAGCCGAACACTGAAGCTTTCTTT
TRBJ1-1	TRBV7-9	-	once	CASSFQGRNTEAFF	TGTGCCAGCAGCTTCCAGGGTAGGAACACTGAAGCTTTCTTT
TRBJ2-3	TRBV5-1	TRBD1	-	CASSLAQTGTGVSDTQYF	TGCGCCAGCAGCTTGGCCCAAACCGGGACAGGGGTGTCAGATACGCAGTATTTT
TRBJ2-1	TRBV5-4	TRBD1	once	CASRLPGQGVHNEQFF	TGTGCCAGCAGATTACCGGGACAGGGGGTCCACAATGAGCAGTTCTTC
TRBJ1-3	TRBV2	-	-	CASSPGAARNTIYF	TGTGCCAGCAGCCCCGGGGCAGCCAGAAACACCATATATTTT
TRBJ2-3	TRBV7-7	TRBD2	-	CASSGGLTDTQYF	TGTGCTAGCAGCGGGGGTCTCACAGATACGCAGTATTTT
TRBJ1-2	TRBV5-1	-	once	CASSLVPTNYGYTF	TGCGCCAGCAGCTTGGTGCCGACCAACTATGGCTACACCTTC
TRBJ2-7	TRBV19	-	-	CASSTAHSYEQYF	TGTGCCAGTAGTACAGCACACTCCTACGAGCAGTACTTC
TRBJ1-2	TRBV11-1	-	once	CASSYGELGYGYTF	TGTGCCAGCAGCTACGGCGAGTTAGGGTATGGCTACACCTTC
TRBJ2-6	TRBV7-9	-	few	CASSREQGTGANVLTF	TGTGCCAGCAGCCGAGAACAGGGAACTGGGGCCAACGTCCTGACTTTC
TRBJ1-1	TRBV10-3	TRBD1	-	CAISDPDRGGTEAFF	TGTGCCATCAGTGATCCTGACAGGGGTGGCACTGAAGCTTTCTTT
TRBJ2-3	TRBV2	-	once	CASVSRGITDTQYF	TGTGCCAGCGTCTCCCGAGGGATCACAGATACGCAGTATTTT
TRBJ1-2	TRBV5-6	-	-	CASSLRGDGYTF	TGTGCCAGCAGCTTAAGGGGGGATGGCTACACCTTC
TRBJ1-3	TRBV6-1	-	-	CASKRGGSQQNTIYF	TGTGCCAGCAAAAGAGGGGGGAGCCAGCAGAACACCATATATTTT
TRBJ2-6	TRBV7-6	-	-	CASSLAPQGANVLTF	TGTGCCAGCAGCTTAGCCCCACAGGGGGCCAACGTCCTGACTTTC
TRBJ2-5	TRBV2	TRBD1	-	CASSKTGQETQYF	TGTGCCAGCAGTAAGACAGGGCAAGAGACCCAGTACTTC
TRBJ2-3	TRBV10-1	-	few	CASSGDAAAQDTQYF	TGCGCCAGCAGTGGGGACGCCGCGGCCCAAGATACGCAGTATTTT
TRBJ1-2	TRBV9	-	-	CASSVSTPGASNYGYTF	TGTGCCAGCAGCGTTTCAACTCCGGGGGCATCTAACTATGGCTACACCTTC
TRBJ2-6	TRBV30	-	-	CAWSASGPGPLTF	TGTGCCTGGAGTGCAAGTGGTCCGGGACCCCTGACTTTC
TRBJ2-7	TRBV6-5	-	-	CASTPDGTYEQYF	TGTGCCAGCACTCCAGACGGCACCTACGAGCAGTACTTC
TRBJ2-1	TRBV12-5	TRBD1	once	CASGLVQGAQFF	TGTGCTAGTGGTTTGGTACAGGGGGCTCAGTTCTTC
TRBJ2-7	TRBV5-5	TRBD1	-	CASSMFGTGAYEQYF	TGTGCCAGCAGCATGTTCGGGACAGGGGCCTACGAGCAGTACTTC
TRBJ2-3	TRBV5-1	-	once	CASSLAPRTRTDTQYF	TGCGCCAGCAGCTTGGCCCCGCGGACACGCACAGATACGCAGTATTTT
TRBJ1-2	TRBV14	TRBD1	-	CASSPGQDYGYTF	TGTGCCAGCAGCCCTGGACAGGACTATGGCTACACCTTC
TRBJ2-5	TRBV6-5	TRBD2	-	CASSYRVAGGGETQYF	TGTGCCAGCAGTTATAGGGTGGCGGGAGGCGGAGAGACCCAGTACTTC
TRBJ1-3	TRBV7-2	TRBD1	-	CASSPGRQGSGNTIYF	TGTGCCAGCAGCCCCGGGAGACAGGGGTCTGGAAACACCATATATTTT
TRBJ2-5	TRBV2	-	-	CASSEGGETQYF	TGTGCCAGCAGTGAAGGCGGAGAGACCCAGTACTTC
TRBJ1-1	TRBV2	TRBD1	-	CASSRQGVYTEAFF	TGTGCCAGCAGTCGACAGGGAGTGTACACTGAAGCTTTCTTT
TRBJ2-3	TRBV5-4	-	-	CASSSGATDTQYF	TGTGCCAGCAGCTCGGGGGCCACAGATACGCAGTATTTT
TRBJ1-4	TRBV27	-	-	CASSFGAGLGPNEKLFF	TGTGCCAGCAGTTTCGGGGCAGGTCTCGGTCCTAATGAAAAACTGTTTTTT
TRBJ1-6	TRBV30	-	few	CAWRRDGSPLHF	TGTGCCTGGAGGAGAGACGGCTCACCCCTCCACTTT
TRBJ1-2	TRBV19	TRBD1	-	CASSSGQGGYGYTF	TGTGCCAGTAGTTCCGGACAGGGGGGCTATGGCTACACCTTC
TRBJ1-2	TRBV28	-	-	CASKPGDRGWGYTF	TGTGCCAGCAAACCCGGGGACCGAGGATGGGGCTACACCTTC
TRBJ1-5	TRBV6-4	TRBD1	once	CASSEQGAGQPQHF	TGTGCCAGCAGCGAACAGGGGGCGGGTCAGCCCCAGCATTTT
TRBJ1-6	TRBV19	-	-	CASSIIGISSPLHF	TGTGCCAGTAGTATAATAGGGATTAGTTCACCCCTCCACTTT
TRBJ2-7	TRBV19	-	-	CASSMCPPDSSYEQYF	TGTGCCAGTAGTATGTGTCCACCGGACAGTTCCTACGAGCAGTACTTC
TRBJ1-2	TRBV6-4	-	once	CASSHCSPHGKTYGYTF	TGTGCCAGCAGTCACTGTAGCCCACACGGAAAGACCTATGGCTACACCTTC
TRBJ1-1	TRBV5-1	-	-	CASSLSGTANTEAFF	TGCGCCAGCAGCTTATCCGGGACCGCAAACACTGAAGCTTTCTTT
TRBJ1-4	TRBV5-1	-	-	CASSLGRTNEKLFF	TGCGCCAGCAGCTTAGGCCGGACAAATGAAAAACTGTTTTTT
TRBJ2-7	TRBV19	-	-	CASSMLSGSYEQYF	TGTGCCAGTAGTATGCTTAGCGGATCCTACGAGCAGTACTTC
TRBJ2-1	TRBV30	TRBD2	-	CAWSVPLGLAGTDEQFF	TGTGCCTGGAGTGTACCCCTAGGACTAGCGGGAACGGATGAGCAGTTCTTC
TRBJ2-7	TRBV23-1	TRBD1	-	CASRHRQGGRYEQYF	TGCGCCAGCAGACACCGACAGGGTGGTCGCTACGAGCAGTACTTC
TRBJ2-7	TRBV19	TRBD2	-	CASRGIGRGYEQYF	TGTGCCAGTAGAGGGATTGGGAGGGGCTACGAGCAGTACTTC